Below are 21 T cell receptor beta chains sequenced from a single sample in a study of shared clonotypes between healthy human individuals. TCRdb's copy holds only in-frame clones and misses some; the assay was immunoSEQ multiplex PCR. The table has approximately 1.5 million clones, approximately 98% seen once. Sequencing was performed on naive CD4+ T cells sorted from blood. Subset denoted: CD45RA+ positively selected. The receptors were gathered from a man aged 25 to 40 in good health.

DNA of the CDR3: TGCGCCAGCAGCCAAGACCCCCCGGGCGCCTCCTCCTACAATGAGCAGTTCTTC. It codes for CASSQDPPGASSYNEQFF. This rearrangement joins TRBV4-3 to TRBJ2-1; D is ambiguous. The CDR3 contains 18 residues. Germline V gene data show CDR1 as LGHNA and CDR2 as YSLEER. V lost 0 bases, J lost 0 bases, and 15 bases lay in between.

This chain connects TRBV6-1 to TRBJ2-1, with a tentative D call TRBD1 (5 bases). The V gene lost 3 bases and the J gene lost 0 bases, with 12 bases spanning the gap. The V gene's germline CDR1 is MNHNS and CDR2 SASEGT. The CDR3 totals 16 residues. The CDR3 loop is CASSDQGVRSYNEQFF. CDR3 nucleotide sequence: TGTGCCAGCAGTGACCAGGGCGTTCGCTCCTACAATGAGCAGTTCTTC.

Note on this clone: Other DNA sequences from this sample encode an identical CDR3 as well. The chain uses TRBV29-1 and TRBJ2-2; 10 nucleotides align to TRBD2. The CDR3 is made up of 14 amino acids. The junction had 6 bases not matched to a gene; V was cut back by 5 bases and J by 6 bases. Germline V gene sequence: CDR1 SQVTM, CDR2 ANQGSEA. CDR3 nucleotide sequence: TGCAGCGTTAGGTTAGCGGGAGGCCCCGGGGAGCTGTTTTTT. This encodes CSVRLAGGPGELFF.

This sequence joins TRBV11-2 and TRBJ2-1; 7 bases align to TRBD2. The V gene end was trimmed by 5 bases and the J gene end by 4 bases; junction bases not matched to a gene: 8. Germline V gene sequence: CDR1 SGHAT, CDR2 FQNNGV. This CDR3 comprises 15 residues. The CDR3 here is CASSVLAGRYNEQFF. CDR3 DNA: TGTGCCAGCAGCGTACTAGCCGGGAGGTACAATGAGCAGTTCTTC. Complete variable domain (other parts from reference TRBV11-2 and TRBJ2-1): EAGVAQSPRYKIIEKRQSVAFWCNPISGHATLYWYQQILGQGPKLLIQFQNNGVVDDSQLPKDRFSAERLKGVDSTLKIQPAKLEDSAVYLCASSVLAGRYNEQFFGPGTRLTVL.

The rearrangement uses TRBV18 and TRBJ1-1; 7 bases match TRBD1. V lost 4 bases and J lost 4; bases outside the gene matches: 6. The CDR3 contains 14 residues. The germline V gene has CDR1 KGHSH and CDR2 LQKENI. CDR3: CASSLGQVGTEAFF. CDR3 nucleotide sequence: TGTGCCAGCTCACTCGGACAGGTGGGCACTGAAGCTTTCTTT. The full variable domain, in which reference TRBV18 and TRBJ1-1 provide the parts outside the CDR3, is NAGVMQNPRHLVRRRGQEARLRCSPMKGHSHVYWYRQLPEEGLKFMVYLQKENIIDESGMPKERFSAEFPKEGPSILRIQQVVRGDSAAYFCASSLGQVGTEAFFGQGTRLTVV.

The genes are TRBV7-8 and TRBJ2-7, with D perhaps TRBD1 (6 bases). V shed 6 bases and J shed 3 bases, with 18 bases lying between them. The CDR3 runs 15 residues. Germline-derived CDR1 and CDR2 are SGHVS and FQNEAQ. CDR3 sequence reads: CASSRDPGRGYEQYF. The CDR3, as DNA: TGTGCCAGCAGTAGAGACCCTGGCAGGGGCTACGAGCAGTACTTC.

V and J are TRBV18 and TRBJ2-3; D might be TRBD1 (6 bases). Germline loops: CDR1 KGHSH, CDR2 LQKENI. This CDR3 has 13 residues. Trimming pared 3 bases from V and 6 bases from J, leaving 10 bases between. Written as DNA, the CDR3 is TGTGCCAGCTCACCGTCAGGGGCCGATACGCAGTATTTT. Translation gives CASSPSGADTQYF.

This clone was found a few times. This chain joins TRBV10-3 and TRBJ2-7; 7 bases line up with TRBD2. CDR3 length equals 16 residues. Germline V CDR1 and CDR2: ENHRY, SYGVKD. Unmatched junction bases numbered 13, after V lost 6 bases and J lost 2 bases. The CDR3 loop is CAISQPSGTRTYEQYF. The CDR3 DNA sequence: TGTGCCATCAGCCAGCCCAGCGGGACGCGTACCTACGAGCAGTACTTC.

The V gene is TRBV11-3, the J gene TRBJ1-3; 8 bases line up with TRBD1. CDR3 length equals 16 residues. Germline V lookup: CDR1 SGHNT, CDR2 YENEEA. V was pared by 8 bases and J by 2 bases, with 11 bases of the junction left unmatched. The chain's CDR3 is CASGQGGETTGNTIYF. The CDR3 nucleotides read TGTGCCAGCGGACAGGGCGGAGAAACAACTGGAAACACCATATATTTT.

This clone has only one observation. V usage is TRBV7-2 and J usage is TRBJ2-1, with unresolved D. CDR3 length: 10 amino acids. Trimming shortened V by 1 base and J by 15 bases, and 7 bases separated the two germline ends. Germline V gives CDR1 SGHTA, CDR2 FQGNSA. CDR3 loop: CASSLVGVFF. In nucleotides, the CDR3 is TGTGCCAGCAGCTTAGTTGGGGTGTTCTTC. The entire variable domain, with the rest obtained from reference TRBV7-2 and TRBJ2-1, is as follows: GAGVSQSPSNKVTEKGKDVELRCDPISGHTALYWYRQSLGQGLEFLIYFQGNSAPDKSGLPSDRFSAERTGGSVSTLTIQRTQQEDSAVYLCASSLVGVFFGPGTRLTVL.

In nucleotides, the CDR3 is TGTGCCAGCAGCCGGGACAGGAGACAGGGCTACACCTTC. Translated: CASSRDRRQGYTF. The genes are TRBV7-3 and TRBJ1-2, with 8 bases that match TRBD1. This CDR3 has 13 amino acids. Germline loops: CDR1 SGHTA, CDR2 FQGTGA. The V gene end was trimmed by 5 bases and the J gene end by 8 bases; junction bases not matched to a gene: 7.

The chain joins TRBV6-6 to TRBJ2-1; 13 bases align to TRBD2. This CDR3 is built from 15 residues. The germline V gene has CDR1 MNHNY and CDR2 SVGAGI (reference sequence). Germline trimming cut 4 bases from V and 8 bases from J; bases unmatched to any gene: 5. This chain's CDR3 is CASSWTSGGIDEQFF. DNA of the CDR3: TGTGCCAGCAGTTGGACTAGCGGGGGAATCGATGAGCAGTTCTTC.

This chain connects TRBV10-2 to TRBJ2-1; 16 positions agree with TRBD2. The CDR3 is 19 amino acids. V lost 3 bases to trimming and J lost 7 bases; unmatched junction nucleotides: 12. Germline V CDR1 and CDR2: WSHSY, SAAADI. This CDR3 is CASSDLGLAGGSVENEQFF. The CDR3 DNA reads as TGCGCCAGCAGTGACTTGGGACTAGCGGGAGGGTCTGTAGAAAATGAGCAGTTCTTC.

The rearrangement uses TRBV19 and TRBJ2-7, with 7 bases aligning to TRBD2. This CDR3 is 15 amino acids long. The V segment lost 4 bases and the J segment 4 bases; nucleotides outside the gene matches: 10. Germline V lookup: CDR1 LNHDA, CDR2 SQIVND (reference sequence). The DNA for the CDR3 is TGTGCCAGTAGTACCCGAGATAGCGGGCGGTACGAGCAGTACTTC. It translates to CASSTRDSGRYEQYF.

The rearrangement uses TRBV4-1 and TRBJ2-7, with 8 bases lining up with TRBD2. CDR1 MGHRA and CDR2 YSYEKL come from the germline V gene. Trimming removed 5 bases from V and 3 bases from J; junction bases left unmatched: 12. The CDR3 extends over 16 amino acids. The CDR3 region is CASSGRTGGWIYEQYF. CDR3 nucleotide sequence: TGCGCCAGCAGCGGACGTACGGGAGGGTGGATCTACGAGCAGTACTTC.

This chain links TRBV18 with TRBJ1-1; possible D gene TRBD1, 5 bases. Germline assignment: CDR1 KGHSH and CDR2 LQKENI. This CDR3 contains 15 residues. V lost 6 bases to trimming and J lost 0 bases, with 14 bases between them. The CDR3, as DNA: TGTGCCAGCTCCGCCGTGGGACCGGTGAACACTGAAGCTTTCTTT. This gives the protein CASSAVGPVNTEAFF.

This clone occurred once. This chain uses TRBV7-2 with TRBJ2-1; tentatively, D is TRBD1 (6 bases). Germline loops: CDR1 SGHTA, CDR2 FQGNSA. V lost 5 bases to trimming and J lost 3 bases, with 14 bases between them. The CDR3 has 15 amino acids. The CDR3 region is CASSPPMTGYNEQFF. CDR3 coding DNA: TGTGCCAGCAGCCCCCCCATGACAGGCTACAATGAGCAGTTCTTC. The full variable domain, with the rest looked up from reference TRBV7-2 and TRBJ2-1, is GAGVSQSPSNKVTEKGKDVELRCDPISGHTALYWYRQSLGQGLEFLIYFQGNSAPDKSGLPSDRFSAERTGGSVSTLTIQRTQQEDSAVYLCASSPPMTGYNEQFFGPGTRLTVL.

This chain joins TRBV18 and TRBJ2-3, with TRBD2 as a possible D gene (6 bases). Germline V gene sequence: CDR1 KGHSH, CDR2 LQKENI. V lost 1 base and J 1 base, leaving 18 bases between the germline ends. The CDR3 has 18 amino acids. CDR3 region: CASSPQVFSGTGTDTQYF. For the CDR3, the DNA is TGTGCCAGCTCACCACAGGTTTTTAGCGGAACCGGCACAGATACGCAGTATTTT.

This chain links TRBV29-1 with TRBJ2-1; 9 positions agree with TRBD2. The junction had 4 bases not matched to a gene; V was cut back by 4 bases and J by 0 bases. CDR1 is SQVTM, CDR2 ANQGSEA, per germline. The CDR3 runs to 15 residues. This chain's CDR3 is CSVGDSGSSYNEQFF. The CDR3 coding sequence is TGCAGCGTTGGTGATAGCGGGAGCTCCTACAATGAGCAGTTCTTC.

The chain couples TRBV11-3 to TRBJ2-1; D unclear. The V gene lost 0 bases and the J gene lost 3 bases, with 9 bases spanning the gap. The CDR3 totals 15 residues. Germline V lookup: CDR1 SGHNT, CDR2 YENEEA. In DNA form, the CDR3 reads TGTGCCAGCAGCTTAGATGTGGCAGGCTACAATGAGCAGTTCTTC. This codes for CASSLDVAGYNEQFF.

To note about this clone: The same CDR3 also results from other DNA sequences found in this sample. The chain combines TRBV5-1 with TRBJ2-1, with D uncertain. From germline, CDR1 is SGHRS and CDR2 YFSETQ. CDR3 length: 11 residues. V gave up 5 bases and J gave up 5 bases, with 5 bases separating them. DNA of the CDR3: TGCGCCAGCAGTCGAGACAATGAGCAGTTCTTC. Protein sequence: CASSRDNEQFF.